One T cell receptor beta chain is described in this entry. Its antigen is not yet known. Qualities for individual bases were not recorded, and no much larger clone is one base off. The V and J ends are trimmed by 5 bases and 8 bases, leaving 18 bases between them. Spanning cysteine to phenylalanine, the CDR3 consists of 15 amino acids. The sequence is cut down to CDR3 DNA, 45 bases in frame from base 1. Via the germline V gene, CDR1 is SGHVS and CDR2 FNYEAQ. The time point label, read with the paper, signifies: baseline before first vaccination. Vaccinee samples were obtained from the UK trials COV001 and COV002, which included a single-blind randomized controlled phase 2/3 trial of AZD1222 (ChAdOx1 nCoV-19) in healthy adults. Trial participant PBMC samples were collected at day 0 and day 28 after the second dose for TCRbeta chain sequencing. The CDR3 regions of human TCRbeta chains were subjected to immunosequencing. In the authors' own workflow: TCRs in the repertoires were compared against a reference library of SARS-CoV-2-specific TCRs that had been generated with the MIRA antigen-specificity platform. Breadth was defined as the fraction of unique TCRs that were SARS-CoV-2-associated. Depth was defined as the fraction of total T cells that were SARS-CoV-2-associated. Each spike-specific TCR was assigned to its reactive spike region and to a CD4 or CD8 class using the MIRA data. Log10-transformed breadth and depth values were compared by one-way ANOVA with Sidak's multiple comparisons tests. Imported from immuneACCESS, the table was reduced by TCRdb to in-frame sequences with V and J called. These copies leave out some clones; in studies compared against another copy, an unresolved V gene accounts for under half, and the cause of the remainder is not known. V and J calls and clone size are copied from that table; D and trimming were computed from the DNA. The sample has approximately 100,000 clones on record, about 90% of them singletons. The ten largest clonotypes hold 6% to 9% of the sample.

These data are taken from a study of T cell responses to AZD1222 COVID-19 vaccine (dated by TCRdb to the early 2020s). Describing the broader study: AZD1222 recipients with second doses at about 4 weeks or about 12 weeks were pooled, because spike-specific TCR depth and breadth did not differ between schedules. TCR sequencing was performed for 230 to 250 trial participants, of whom roughly 200 were given two doses of AZD1222 and some 26 were given two doses of MenACWY control vaccine. Trial participants were enrolled by age into 18-55, 56-69 and 70-plus year subgroups, with roughly 160, 29 and 62 TCR-sequenced participants respectively.

Results and caveats for the whole study, not just this receptor: Reportedly, almost half of the unique spike-specific TCRs recognized epitopes lying outside the regions that are mutated in the B.1.351 and B.1.1.7 variants. The 56-69-year group was small, and its depth increase did not reach significance, likely because of low power. The vaccine-associated CD4 TCRs covered the entire spike protein, and the dominant responses fell in regions 160-218 and 743-854. Because no day 14 peak-response samples were available, repertoires were characterized only after the peak T cell response. Conclusions about previously exposed vaccinees were limited because only six or seven AZD1222 recipients were SARS-CoV-2 seropositive at baseline. After two AZD1222 doses, spike-specific TCR breadth and depth were significantly higher than at day 0 and than in MenACWY recipients. Participants were mostly white British, with more females than males. The authors suggested clonal diversity may have been underestimated.

This sequence originates from an adult in good health. The sample was peripheral blood, taken on day 0 of AZD1222 vaccination. Here the chain combines TRBV7-6 and TRBJ1-4, and possibly TRBD1, on 6 matching bases. The CDR3 here reads CASSPIWGAGEKLFF. The nucleotide sequence reads TGTGCCAGCAGCCCCATTTGGGGGGCTGGAGAAAAACTGTTTTTT.